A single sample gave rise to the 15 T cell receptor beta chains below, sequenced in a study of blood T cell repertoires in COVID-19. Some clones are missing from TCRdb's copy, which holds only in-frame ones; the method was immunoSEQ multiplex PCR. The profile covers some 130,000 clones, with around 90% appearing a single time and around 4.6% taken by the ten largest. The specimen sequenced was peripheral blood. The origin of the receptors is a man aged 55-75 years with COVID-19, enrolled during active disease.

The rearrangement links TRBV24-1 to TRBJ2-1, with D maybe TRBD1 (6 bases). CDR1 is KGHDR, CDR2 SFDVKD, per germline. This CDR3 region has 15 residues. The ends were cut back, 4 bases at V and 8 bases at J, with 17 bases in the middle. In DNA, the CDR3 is TGTGCCACCAGTGACCCCAGAACAGGGACCCATGAGCAGTTCTTC. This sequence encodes CATSDPRTGTHEQFF.

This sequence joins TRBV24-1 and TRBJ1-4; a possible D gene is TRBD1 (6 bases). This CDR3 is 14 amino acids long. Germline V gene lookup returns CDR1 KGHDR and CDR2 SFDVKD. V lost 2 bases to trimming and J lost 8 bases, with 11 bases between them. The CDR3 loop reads CATSDSVRGEKLFF. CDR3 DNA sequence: TGTGCCACCAGTGATTCTGTCAGGGGAGAAAAACTGTTTTTT.

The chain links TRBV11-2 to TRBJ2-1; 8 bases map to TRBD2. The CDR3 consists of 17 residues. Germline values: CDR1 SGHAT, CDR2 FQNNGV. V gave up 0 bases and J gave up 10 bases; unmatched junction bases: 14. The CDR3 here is CASSLDPESGRVWEQFF. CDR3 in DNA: TGTGCCAGCAGCTTAGATCCGGAAAGCGGGAGAGTATGGGAGCAGTTCTTC.

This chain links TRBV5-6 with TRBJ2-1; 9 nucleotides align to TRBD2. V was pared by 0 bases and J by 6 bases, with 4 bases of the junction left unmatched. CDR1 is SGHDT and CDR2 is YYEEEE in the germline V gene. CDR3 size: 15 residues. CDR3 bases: TGTGCCAGCAGCTTGGGGACTAGCGAAGGCAATGAGCAGTTCTTC. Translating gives CASSLGTSEGNEQFF. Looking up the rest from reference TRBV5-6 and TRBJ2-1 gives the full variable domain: DAGVTQSPTHLIKTRGQQVTLRCSPKSGHDTVSWYQQALGQGPQFIFQYYEEEERQRGNFPDRFSGHQFPNYSSELNVNALLLGDSALYLCASSLGTSEGNEQFFGPGTRLTVL.

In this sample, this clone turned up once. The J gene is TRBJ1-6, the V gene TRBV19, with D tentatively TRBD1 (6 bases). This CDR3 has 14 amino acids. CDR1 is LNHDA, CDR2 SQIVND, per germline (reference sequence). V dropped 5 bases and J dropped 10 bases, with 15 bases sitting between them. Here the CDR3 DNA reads TGTGCCAGTAGTGCCCGACAGGAAAAATCACCCCTCCACTTT. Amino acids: CASSARQEKSPLHF. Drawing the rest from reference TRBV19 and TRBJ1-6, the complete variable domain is DGGITQSPKYLFRKEGQNVTLSCEQNLNHDAMYWYRQDPGQGLRLIYYSQIVNDFQKGDIAEGYSVSREKKESFPLTVTSAQKNPTAFYLCASSARQEKSPLHFGNGTRLTVT.

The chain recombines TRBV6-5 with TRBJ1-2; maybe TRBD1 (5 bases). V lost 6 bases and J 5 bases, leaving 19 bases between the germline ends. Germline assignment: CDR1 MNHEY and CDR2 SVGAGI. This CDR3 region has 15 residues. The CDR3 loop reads CASSPLGGEGYGYTF. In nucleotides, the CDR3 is TGTGCCAGCAGCCCCCTGGGGGGAGAGGGGTATGGCTACACCTTC.

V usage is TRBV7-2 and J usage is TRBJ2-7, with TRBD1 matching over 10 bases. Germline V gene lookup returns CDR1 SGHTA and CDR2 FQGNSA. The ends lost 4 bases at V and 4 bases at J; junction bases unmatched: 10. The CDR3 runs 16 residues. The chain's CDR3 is CASSSRPGTGAYEQYF. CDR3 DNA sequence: TGTGCCAGCAGCTCTCGTCCCGGGACAGGGGCTTACGAGCAGTACTTC.

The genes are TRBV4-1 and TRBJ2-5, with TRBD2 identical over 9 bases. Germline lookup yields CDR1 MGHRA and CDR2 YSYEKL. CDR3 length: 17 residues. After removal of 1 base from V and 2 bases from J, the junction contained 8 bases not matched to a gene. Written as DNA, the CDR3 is TGCGCCAGCAGCCAAGGAAGGTCTAGCGGGAATCAAGAGACCCAGTACTTC. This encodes CASSQGRSSGNQETQYF.

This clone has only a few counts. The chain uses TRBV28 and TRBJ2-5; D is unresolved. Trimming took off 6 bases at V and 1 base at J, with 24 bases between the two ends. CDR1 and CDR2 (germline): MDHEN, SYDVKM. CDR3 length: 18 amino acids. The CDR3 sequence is CASRRFDGTPHFQETQYF. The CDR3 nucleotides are TGTGCCAGCAGGAGGTTCGACGGAACCCCTCACTTCCAAGAGACCCAGTACTTC.

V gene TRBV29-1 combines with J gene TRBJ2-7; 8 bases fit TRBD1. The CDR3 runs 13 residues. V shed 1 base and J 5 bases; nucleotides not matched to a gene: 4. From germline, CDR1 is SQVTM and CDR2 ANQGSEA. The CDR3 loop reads CSVEGTGNNEQYF. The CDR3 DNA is TGCAGCGTTGAAGGGACAGGGAACAACGAGCAGTACTTC.

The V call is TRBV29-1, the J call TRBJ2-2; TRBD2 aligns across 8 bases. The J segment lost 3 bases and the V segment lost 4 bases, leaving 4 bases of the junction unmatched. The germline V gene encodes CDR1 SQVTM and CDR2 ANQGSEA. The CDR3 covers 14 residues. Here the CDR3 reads CSVGTAGDTGELFF. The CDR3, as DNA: TGCAGCGTTGGAACAGCGGGAGACACCGGGGAGCTGTTTTTT.

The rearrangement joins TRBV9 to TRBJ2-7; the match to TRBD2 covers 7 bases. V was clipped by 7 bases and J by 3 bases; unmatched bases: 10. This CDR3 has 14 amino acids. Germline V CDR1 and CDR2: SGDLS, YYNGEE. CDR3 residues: CASGSGGFGYEQYF. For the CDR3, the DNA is TGTGCCAGCGGGTCCGGGGGGTTCGGCTACGAGCAGTACTTC.

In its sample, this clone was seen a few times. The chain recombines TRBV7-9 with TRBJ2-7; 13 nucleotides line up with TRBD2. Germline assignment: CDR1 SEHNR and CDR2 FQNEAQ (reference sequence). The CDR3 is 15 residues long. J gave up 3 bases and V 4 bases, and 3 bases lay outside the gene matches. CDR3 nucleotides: TGTGCCAGCAGCTCGGGACTAGCGGGACTCTACGAGCAGTACTTC. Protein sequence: CASSSGLAGLYEQYF.

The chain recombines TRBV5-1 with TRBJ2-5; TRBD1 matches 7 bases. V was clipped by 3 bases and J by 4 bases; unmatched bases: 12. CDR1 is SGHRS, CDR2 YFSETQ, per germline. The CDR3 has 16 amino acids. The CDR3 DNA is TGCGCCAGCAGCTCTTTCCTCCCGGGACAGCTAGAGACCCAGTACTTC. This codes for CASSSFLPGQLETQYF.

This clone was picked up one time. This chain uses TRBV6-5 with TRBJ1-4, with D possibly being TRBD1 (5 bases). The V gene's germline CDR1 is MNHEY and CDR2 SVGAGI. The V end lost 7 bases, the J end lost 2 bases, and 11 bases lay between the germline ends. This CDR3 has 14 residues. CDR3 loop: CASTAGWTNEKLFF. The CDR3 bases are TGTGCCAGCACCGCAGGGTGGACTAATGAAAAACTGTTTTTT.